A single sample gave rise to the 3 T cell receptor beta chains below, sequenced in a study of beta chain features in type 1 diabetes. Every isolated RNA sample was fully reverse transcribed, so sequencing captured expressed TCRB transcripts. This table comes from immunoSEQ multiplex PCR, and its TCRdb copy is limited to in-frame clones, with some not included. The sample has some 410,000 clones, about an eighth seen once. The specimen was naive CD4+ T cells from blood. The receptors stem from a woman aged 18-29 years in good health.

This chain uses TRBV4-3 with TRBJ2-3, with 8 positions matching TRBD2. V gave up 8 bases and J gave up 1 base; unmatched junction bases: 5. The CDR3 length is 14 residues. CDR1 LGHNA and CDR2 YSLEER come from the germline V gene. The CDR3 spells CASRLASRTDTQYF. In DNA form, the CDR3 reads TGCGCCAGCCGACTAGCGTCTCGCACAGATACGCAGTATTTT.

This clone has only a few counts. This chain joins TRBV30 and TRBJ1-5; no clear D. The V and J ends lost 2 bases and 2 bases respectively, with 16 bases between them. The germline CDR1 and CDR2 sequences are GTSNPN and SVGIG (reference sequence). The CDR3 is made up of 16 amino acids. The CDR3 spells CAWSRAFRGGNQPQHF. The CDR3 bases are TGTGCCTGGAGTCGGGCCTTTCGGGGAGGCAATCAGCCCCAGCATTTT.

This clone has just a few counts. DNA of the CDR3: TGTGCCTGGAGGGGGACTAGCAGGCTCGAGCAGTACTTC. Its protein product is CAWRGTSRLEQYF. The chain carries TRBV30 and TRBJ2-7; TRBD2 agrees at 9 bases. CDR1 and CDR2 (germline): GTSNPN, SVGIG (reference sequence). The CDR3 has 13 residues. Trimming cost V 3 bases and J 6 bases; bases outside gene matches: 6.